A selection of T cell receptor beta chains follows, all from one sample in a study of T cell responses to AZD1222 COVID-19 vaccine. Data came from immunoSEQ multiplex PCR; TCRdb stores just in-frame clones and leaves some out. This table holds some 280,000 clones, about 94% found once. The specimen comprised peripheral blood, sampled 28 days after the second AZD1222 dose. Every receptor here comes from an adult who received the AZD1222 COVID-19 vaccine. The CDR3 runs from the conserved cysteine through the conserved F or W. D genes are given only for firm matches. Only part of the rows carry a size: once, few, many, or a class if the clone is expanded.

clone size	J gene	D gene	V gene	CDR3 DNA	CDR3 protein
.	TRBJ2-1	.	TRBV20-1	TGCAGTGCTAGTAATCGTATCACCTACAATGAGCAGTTCTTC	CSASNRITYNEQFF
.	TRBJ2-2	TRBD2	TRBV7-2	TGTGCCAGCAGCCCCCGTAGCGGGAGGAATTCCGGGGAGCTGTTTTTT	CASSPRSGRNSGELFF
many	TRBJ1-2	.	TRBV19	TGTGCCAGTACCTATAACAGGGTCTATGGCTACACCTTC	CASTYNRVYGYTF
.	TRBJ1-4	TRBD1	TRBV4-2	TGTGCCAGCAGCCAAGCGGGACAGGACGAAAAACTGTTTTTT	CASSQAGQDEKLFF
.	TRBJ2-1	.	TRBV4-3	TGCGCCAGCAGCCAACGGCTTGGCAATGAGCAGTTCTTC	CASSQRLGNEQFF
.	TRBJ1-1	.	TRBV3-1/TRBV3-2	TGTGCCAGCAGCCGCCGGGAGGGGGGGTTCACTGAAGCTTTCTTT	CASSRREGGFTEAFF
few	TRBJ1-1	TRBD1	TRBV7-2	TGTGCCAGCAGTCAATTGACAGGGGGAAAAACTGAAGCTTTCTTT	CASSQLTGGKTEAFF
.	TRBJ2-5	.	TRBV28	TGTGCCAGCAGTTTCGCGGGCTGGGAGACCCAGTACTTC	CASSFAGWETQYF
.	TRBJ2-7	.	TRBV5-1	TGCGCCAGCAAGGGGGAGACATCGAGGGGGCAGTACTTC	CASKGETSRGQYF
.	TRBJ1-5	.	TRBV19	TGTGCCAGTATAAGGGGAGGGGCCCTCAATCAGCCCCAGCATTTT	CASIRGGALNQPQHF
.	TRBJ2-7	.	TRBV5-6	TGTGCCAGCAGCTTGGTCGGCCCCCTGTCCTACGAGCAGTACTTC	CASSLVGPLSYEQYF
.	TRBJ1-1	TRBD1	TRBV19	TGTGCCAGTAGTATAACGGGGACAGGGGGCGAAGCTTTCTTT	CASSITGTGGEAFF
.	TRBJ1-1	.	TRBV19	TGTGCCAGTAGTATATCAGGGAACACTGAAGCTTTCTTT	CASSISGNTEAFF
once	TRBJ1-1	.	TRBV20-1	TGCAGTGCTTACAGGGCCACTGAAGCTTTCTTT	CSAYRATEAFF
once	TRBJ2-3	TRBD2	TRBV5-1	TGCGCCAGCAGTCCTAGCGGCGAAATTACGCAGTATTTT	CASSPSGEITQYF